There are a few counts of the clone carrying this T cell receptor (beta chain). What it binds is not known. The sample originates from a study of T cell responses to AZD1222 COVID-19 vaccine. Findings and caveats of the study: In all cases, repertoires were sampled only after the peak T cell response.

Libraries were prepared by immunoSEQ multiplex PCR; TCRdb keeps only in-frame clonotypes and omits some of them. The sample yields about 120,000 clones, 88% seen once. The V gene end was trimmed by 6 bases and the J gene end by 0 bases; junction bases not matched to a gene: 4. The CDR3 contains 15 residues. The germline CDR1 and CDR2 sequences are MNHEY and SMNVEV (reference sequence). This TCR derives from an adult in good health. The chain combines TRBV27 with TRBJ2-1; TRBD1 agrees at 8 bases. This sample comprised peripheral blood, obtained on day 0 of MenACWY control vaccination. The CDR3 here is CASSRDRSSYNEQFF. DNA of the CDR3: TGTGCCAGCAGCCGGGACAGGAGCTCCTACAATGAGCAGTTCTTC.